This T cell receptor beta chain was documented in a study of blood T cell repertoires in COVID-19. Across the whole study: T cells, B-cell-depleted T cells, or PBMCs supplied cDNA or gDNA.

CDR1 is SGHRS and CDR2 is YFSETQ in the germline V gene. V dropped 4 bases and J dropped 5; count of bases not matched to a gene: 7. The CDR3 runs 15 residues. The table came from immunoSEQ multiplex PCR; TCRdb's copy has only in-frame clones and leaves some out. The data contain roughly 93,000 clones, around 86% of them singletons. The TCR sequence derives from a human donor in a cohort sampled during active COVID-19. This sequence joins TRBV5-1 and TRBJ1-5; the match to TRBD1 covers 9 bases. The sequenced sample was peripheral blood. DNA of the CDR3: TGCGCCAGCAGCCTCCGGACAGGGGCCGATCAGCCCCAGCATTTT. The encoded protein is CASSLRTGADQPQHF.